The T cell receptor beta chain under discussion was sequenced for a study of cytomegalovirus exposure and HLA in healthy donors. This table comes from immunoSEQ multiplex PCR, and its TCRdb copy is limited to in-frame clones, with some not included. The repertoire holds over 150,000 clones, with around 92% as singletons. The donors belonged to the approximately 120-subject validation cohort, separate from the roughly 720-subject first cohort. General study results and limits: Both high specificity and high sensitivity reportedly marked the classifier's diagnosis of cytomegalovirus status.

Concerning this clone itself: Its antigen is not known.

V was cut by 0 bases and J by 1 base, with 12 bases left in between. The CDR3 has 16 amino acids. From germline, CDR1 is MNHEY and CDR2 SVGAGI. The specimen sequenced was PBMCs. The receptor was isolated from a woman aged 18-30 years in good health and CMV-seropositive. The chain employs TRBV6-5 and TRBJ2-5; D is uncertain. CDR3 sequence reads: CASSYSSSGSQETQYF. DNA for the CDR3: TGTGCCAGCAGTTACTCGAGCTCCGGGTCCCAAGAGACCCAGTACTTC.